These 27 T cell receptor beta chains share one sample of origin, sequenced in a study of human T cells and chemical hapten exposure. Specified time point: patch test 3, about 24 weeks after DPC sensitization. Treatment indicated: therapeutic diphenylcyclopropenone sensitization with weekly scalp DPC. TCRdb independently ran MiXCR on the RACE reads; one entry per CDR3 protein. Of some 180,000 distinct CDR3 sequences listed, around 25% were seen once; the top ten hold over 2%. The specimen was whole blood, collected in connection with sensitization to the hapten diphenylcyclopropenone (DPC). The receptors originated from a woman between 35 and 50 years old with alopecia areata. Some clones in this sample may be carry-over from other donors' samples.

The chain recombines TRBV15 with TRBJ2-7; D is possibly TRBD2 (5 bases). Trimming stripped 0 bases from V and 5 bases from J, with 14 bases between. The CDR3 runs 15 residues. CDR1 LNHNV and CDR2 YYDKDF come from the germline V gene (reference sequence). The CDR3: CATSRDVTLAHEQYF. CDR3 in DNA: TGTGCCACCAGCAGAGATGTCACCCTAGCCCACGAGCAGTACTTC. Full variable domain (rest looked up from reference TRBV15 and TRBJ2-7): DAMVIQNPRYQVTQFGKPVTLSCSQTLNHNVMYWYQQKSSQAPKLLFHYYDKDFNNEADTPDNFQSRRPNTSFCFLDIRSPGLGDTAMYLCATSRDVTLAHEQYFGPGTRLTVT.

This chain uses TRBV20-1 with TRBJ2-1; no firm D call. V was clipped by 5 bases and J by 7 bases, with 9 bases between them. The CDR3 is made up of 11 amino acids. The germline V gene encodes CDR1 DFQATT and CDR2 SNEGSKA (reference sequence). CDR3 bases: TGCAGTGCTCCAAGATTTAATGAGCAGTTCTTC. Its translation is CSAPRFNEQFF.

This rearrangement joins TRBV6-2 or TRBV6-3 to TRBJ2-1; 14 bases agree with TRBD2. The germline V gene has CDR1 MNHEY and CDR2 SVGEGT. The CDR3 spans 20 residues. With 6 bases clipped from V and 9 bases from J, the junction kept 22 bases outside the gene matches. The CDR3 loop reads CASSRTFPGLAGVRDPEQFF. The CDR3, as DNA: TGTGCCAGCAGCCGAACCTTCCCGGGACTAGCGGGAGTAAGAGATCCTGAGCAGTTCTTC.

The chain is built from TRBV5-1 and TRBJ2-2, with 11 bases identical to TRBD2. The CDR3 runs 17 residues. V trimming: 7 bases; J trimming: 3 bases; junction bases outside the gene matches: 11. Looked up from germline, CDR1 is SGHRS and CDR2 is YFSETQ. This CDR3 is CASSYSGRAQDTGELFF. The CDR3 bases are TGCGCCAGCTCCTATAGCGGGAGGGCCCAGGACACCGGGGAGCTGTTTTTT.

The chain couples TRBV25-1 to TRBJ2-4; 7 nucleotides match TRBD2. The CDR3 is 15 amino acids. The V gene's germline CDR1 is MGHDK and CDR2 SYGVNS. V lost 0 bases and J lost 10; bases outside the gene matches: 9. The CDR3 coding sequence is TGTGCCAGCAGTGAATACCTCCGGACTAGGAGTATTCAGTACTTC. It is translated as CASSEYLRTRSIQYF.

This clonotype was detected only a few times. This chain links TRBV20-1 with TRBJ2-1, with D unclear. In germline, CDR1 is DFQATT, CDR2 SNEGSKA (reference sequence). The CDR3 length is 15 residues. With 3 bases removed from V and 0 bases from J, the gap between germline ends came to 12 bases. The CDR3 DNA is TGCAGTGCTAGGCCTCGGATGAGCTCCTACAATGAGCAGTTCTTC. This translates into CSARPRMSSYNEQFF.

The chain combines TRBV29-1 with TRBJ2-1, with 8 bases identical to TRBD2. Germline V gives CDR1 SQVTM, CDR2 ANQGSEA. This CDR3 spans 18 amino acids. V shed 3 bases, J shed 8 bases, and the junction held 21 bases outside the gene matches. The CDR3: CSVEDIVGAAGDRDEQFF. The CDR3, as DNA: TGCAGCGTTGAGGACATTGTGGGGGCAGCGGGAGATAGGGATGAGCAGTTCTTC.

The table lists this clonotype with many counts. V usage is TRBV11-2 and J usage is TRBJ2-1; D is undetermined. Germline V CDR1 and CDR2: SGHAT, FQNNGV. This CDR3 has 13 residues. Between the trimmed V and J ends, which lost 0 bases and 6 bases, there was a span of 6 bases. In nucleotides, the CDR3 is TGTGCCAGCAGCTTAGAAATCCTCAATGAGCAGTTCTTC. Encoded protein: CASSLEILNEQFF.

This clonotype was recorded a few times. This chain connects TRBV7-9 to TRBJ2-1; 9 bases fit TRBD2. Germline V gene lookup returns CDR1 SEHNR and CDR2 FQNEAQ (reference sequence). This CDR3 comprises 14 residues. The ends lost 3 bases at V and 5 bases at J; junction bases unmatched: 2. The CDR3 loop reads CASSLRLADNEQFF. The DNA for the CDR3 is TGTGCCAGCAGCTTGCGACTAGCGGACAATGAGCAGTTCTTC.

The rearrangement links TRBV6-1 to TRBJ1-5; D unclear. The V end lost 2 bases, the J end lost 5 bases, and 7 bases lay between the germline ends. There are 13 residues in the CDR3. The V gene's germline CDR1 is MNHNS and CDR2 SASEGT. The CDR3 DNA reads TGTGCCAGCAGTGAAAATCCCGATCAGCCCCAGCATTTT. This translates into CASSENPDQPQHF.

V is TRBV7-3 and J is TRBJ2-1; TRBD2 aligns across 13 bases. The CDR3 totals 16 residues. With 3 bases clipped from V and 7 bases from J, the junction kept 6 bases outside the gene matches. Germline CDR1 and CDR2: SGHTA and FQGTGA. In DNA, the CDR3 is TGTGCCAGCAGCTTCCCGGGACTAGCGGGAAGGAATGAGCAGTTCTTC. Translating it yields CASSFPGLAGRNEQFF.

This clonotype was seen only a few times. The chain combines TRBV20-1 with TRBJ2-3; no clear D. The V gene lost 3 bases and the J gene lost 0 bases, with 7 bases spanning the gap. CDR3 length: 13 amino acids. Per germline, CDR1 DFQATT and CDR2 SNEGSKA (reference sequence). The CDR3 nucleotides are TGCAGTGCTAGTGGCCTTAGCACAGATACGCAGTATTTT. It codes for CSASGLSTDTQYF.

This clonotype was counted between two and nine times. The chain is built from TRBV28 and TRBJ1-4; no clear D gene. Trimming took off 2 bases at V and 4 bases at J, with 5 bases between the two ends. Germline CDR1 reads MDHEN; CDR2 reads SYDVKM. The CDR3 is made up of 13 amino acids. In DNA form, the CDR3 reads TGTGCCAGCAGTTTACGGAATAATGAAAAACTGTTTTTT. Encoded protein: CASSLRNNEKLFF. Together with reference TRBV28 and TRBJ1-4, the CDR3 gives the full variable domain: DVKVTQSSRYLVKRTGEKVFLECVQDMDHENMFWYRQDPGLGLRLIYFSYDVKMKEKGDIPEGYSVSREKKERFSLILESASTNQTSMYLCASSLRNNEKLFFGSGTQLSVL.

This clonotype came up a few times. The V and J genes are TRBV28 and TRBJ1-1; TRBD1 might be the D (5 bases). The V gene's germline CDR1 is MDHEN and CDR2 SYDVKM. The CDR3 has 14 residues. The germline V and J ends were trimmed by 1 base and 4 bases, with 10 bases remaining between them. The CDR3 protein is CASSLSQGVTEAFF. CDR3 DNA sequence: TGTGCCAGCAGTTTATCCCAGGGAGTCACTGAAGCTTTCTTT.

The chain is built from TRBV28 and TRBJ2-1; D not certain. Germline V gene sequence: CDR1 MDHEN, CDR2 SYDVKM. V shed 4 bases and J shed 6 bases, with 16 bases lying between them. This CDR3 has 15 residues. For the CDR3, the DNA is TGTGCCAGCAGTTCGCCCGGATCTAGGTTCAATGAGCAGTTCTTC. Translation: CASSSPGSRFNEQFF. Complete variable domain (other parts from reference TRBV28 and TRBJ2-1): DVKVTQSSRYLVKRTGEKVFLECVQDMDHENMFWYRQDPGLGLRLIYFSYDVKMKEKGDIPEGYSVSREKKERFSLILESASTNQTSMYLCASSSPGSRFNEQFFGPGTRLTVL.

The V gene is TRBV6-1, the J gene TRBJ1-2; D may be TRBD1 (5 bases). V lost 8 bases and J lost 1, with 11 bases in between. The length of the CDR3 is 13 residues. Germline CDR1 reads MNHNS; CDR2 reads SASEGT. This CDR3 is CASLPQGNYGYTF. For the CDR3, the DNA is TGTGCCAGCTTACCGCAGGGTAACTATGGCTACACCTTC.

This sequence joins TRBV20-1 and TRBJ2-2, with 8 bases fitting TRBD1. The germline gives CDR1 DFQATT, CDR2 SNEGSKA (reference sequence). The CDR3 extends over 14 amino acids. The trim removed 5 bases at V and 1 base at J, leaving 3 bases unmatched. The CDR3 here is CSAWTGQNTGELFF. The CDR3 DNA reads as TGCAGTGCTTGGACAGGGCAGAACACCGGGGAGCTGTTTTTT.

This clonotype was counted ten times or more. This sequence joins TRBV20-1 and TRBJ2-3, with 9 bases lining up with TRBD2. J gave up 4 bases and V 5 bases, and 7 bases lay outside the gene matches. The CDR3 extends over 14 amino acids. The V gene's germline CDR1 is DFQATT and CDR2 SNEGSKA (reference sequence). CDR3 bases: TGCAGTGCTGGCGGGGGGGGATCGGCAGATACGCAGTATTTT. This gives the protein CSAGGGGSADTQYF.

The chain has TRBV20-1 and TRBJ2-3; 9 positions match TRBD1. Germline V CDR1 and CDR2: DFQATT, SNEGSKA (reference sequence). The V segment lost 3 bases and the J segment 2 bases; nucleotides outside the gene matches: 9. There are 16 residues in the CDR3. The CDR3 coding sequence is TGCAGTGCTAGTCAATTGGACAGGGGTGTCACAGATACGCAGTATTTT. This translates into CSASQLDRGVTDTQYF.

This clonotype was found a few times. The V gene is TRBV18, the J gene TRBJ2-7; either TRBD1 or TRBD2 may fit D (5 bases each). V lost 6 bases and J lost 6, with 18 bases in between. CDR1 is KGHSH and CDR2 is LQKENI in the germline V gene. The CDR3 totals 14 residues. The CDR3 nucleotides read TGTGCCAGCTCCAAGGGGCAGGCAGGGACCGAGCAGTACTTC. Translation: CASSKGQAGTEQYF.

This clonotype has only a few counts. V gene TRBV6-5 combines with J gene TRBJ1-2; no clear D. There are 14 residues in the CDR3. In germline, CDR1 is MNHEY, CDR2 SVGAGI. With 7 bases removed from V and 0 bases from J, the gap between germline ends came to 12 bases. The CDR3 DNA reads as TGTGCCAGCACCACGTCCCCAGCTAACTATGGCTACACCTTC. Translation gives CASTTSPANYGYTF.

In this sample, this clonotype turned up a few times. This chain joins TRBV28 and TRBJ1-1; perhaps TRBD1 as D (5 bases). V was shortened by 1 base and J by 1 base, with 10 bases between the two germline ends. The CDR3 runs 15 residues. Germline V gives CDR1 MDHEN, CDR2 SYDVKM. The CDR3 nucleotides read TGTGCCAGCAGTTTATACGGGGGACGGAACACTGAAGCTTTCTTT. Its protein product is CASSLYGGRNTEAFF. Full variable domain (missing parts from reference TRBV28 and TRBJ1-1): DVKVTQSSRYLVKRTGEKVFLECVQDMDHENMFWYRQDPGLGLRLIYFSYDVKMKEKGDIPEGYSVSREKKERFSLILESASTNQTSMYLCASSLYGGRNTEAFFGQGTRLTVV.

The chain has TRBV20-1 and TRBJ2-7; 7 nucleotides agree with TRBD2. CDR1 and CDR2 from the germline V gene are DFQATT and SNEGSKA (reference sequence). The V segment lost 0 bases and the J segment 5 bases; nucleotides outside the gene matches: 7. The CDR3 consists of 14 residues. The CDR3 spells CSARDAGLIHEQYF. The DNA for the CDR3 is TGCAGTGCTAGAGATGCGGGACTAATCCACGAGCAGTACTTC.

This clonotype was counted between two and nine times. The J gene is TRBJ2-5, the V gene TRBV12-3 or TRBV12-4; D is uncertain. The germline V and J ends were trimmed by 4 bases and 2 bases, with 14 bases remaining between them. The CDR3 contains 15 residues. As DNA, the CDR3 is TGTGCCAGCAGTTACCCTGGGGTGGGGCAAGAGACCCAGTACTTC. It encodes CASSYPGVGQETQYF.

This clonotype was observed many times. The chain couples TRBV11-2 to TRBJ2-3; 11 nucleotides agree with TRBD2. The CDR3 contains 16 residues. The V gene end was trimmed by 1 base and the J gene end by 3 bases; junction bases not matched to a gene: 3. The germline V gene encodes CDR1 SGHAT and CDR2 FQNNGV. Here the CDR3 reads CASSLGLAGKTDTQYF. CDR3 in DNA: TGTGCCAGCAGCTTAGGACTAGCGGGAAAGACAGATACGCAGTATTTT.

This clonotype was found many times. V and J are TRBV12-3 or TRBV12-4 and TRBJ1-1; D gene uncertain. Trimming cost V 5 bases and J 6 bases, with 10 bases left between them. The CDR3 length is 12 residues. The CDR3 sequence: CASSLNTAEAFF. The CDR3 region has the DNA TGTGCCAGCAGTCTAAACACAGCTGAAGCTTTCTTT.

This clonotype has more than one count but fewer than ten. The chain joins TRBV7-9 to TRBJ2-1, with 11 bases lining up with TRBD2. The J segment lost 7 bases and the V segment lost 6 bases, leaving 8 bases of the junction unmatched. There are 15 residues in the CDR3. Germline CDR1 reads SEHNR; CDR2 reads FQNEAQ (reference sequence). CDR3 coding DNA: TGTGCCAGCAGTCCTACTAGCGGGAGTCGGAATGAGCAGTTCTTC. It encodes CASSPTSGSRNEQFF.